The clone carrying this T cell receptor beta chain was counted only a few times. What it recognizes is unknown. TCRdb recomputed calls from the 5' RACE reads with MiXCR, one row per CDR3 protein. The table has roughly 330,000 distinct CDR3 sequences, roughly 6.8% seen once. This entry is derived from a study of T cells after yellow fever vaccination. Turning to the study itself: Fractions of low cell number were prepared using SMART-Seq v4 Ultra Low Input.

The V gene lost 0 bases and the J gene lost 6 bases, with 9 bases spanning the gap. CDR3 length: 13 amino acids. Germline V lookup: CDR1 SGHTA, CDR2 FQGTGA. Findings of the study overall: Weaker overall, the secondary response nonetheless peaked faster (day 5 versus 15). The study re-detected most primary-vaccination clones after the booster (96% CD4, roughly 85% CD8). CD4 and CD8 compartments shared a small share of clonotypes.

This TCR was recovered from a man aged 18 to 30 who received the YFV17D yellow fever vaccine. The chain carries TRBV7-3 and TRBJ2-7; D might be TRBD1 (6 bases). The sequencing here drew on PBMCs, taken approximately 40 days after the first yellow fever vaccination. For the CDR3, the DNA is TGTGCCAGCAGCTTAACCCTCAGGGGCGAGCAGTACTTC. Translating gives CASSLTLRGEQYF.